This is a list of T cell receptor beta chains from one sample in a study of shared clonotypes between healthy human individuals. Produced via immunoSEQ multiplex PCR; TCRdb's table is partial and in-frame only. The sample records some 2,000,000 clones, roughly 94% being singletons. Material for sequencing was naive CD8+ T cells sorted from blood. These TCRs come from a man in his late teens or twenties in good health. The CDR3 runs from the conserved cysteine through the conserved F or W. The order of the fields is clone size, J gene, CDR3 length, V gene, D gene, CDR3 protein, CDR3 DNA. A D gene is named only where the DNA matches it firmly. The size entry is marked missing in some rows and otherwise reads once, few, many or a size class.

NA TRBJ2-7 15 TRBV5-4 TRBD2 CASSPPERENYEQYF TGTGCCAGCAGCCCCCCGGAGCGGGAGAACTACGAGCAGTACTTC
NA TRBJ1-1 14 TRBV5-6 TRBD1 CASTLTGGYTEAFF TGTGCCAGCACCCTGACAGGGGGGTACACTGAAGCTTTCTTT
NA TRBJ2-3 16 TRBV9 TRBD2 CASSAAVAGDADTQYF TGTGCCAGCAGCGCCGCCGTAGCGGGGGACGCAGATACGCAGTATTTT
NA TRBJ1-1 12 TRBV12-2 NA CASRFLGTEAFF TGTGCAAGTCGCTTTCTAGGAACTGAAGCTTTCTTT
once TRBJ2-7 16 TRBV6-5 NA CASSYSTGHSSYEQYF TGTGCCAGCAGTTACTCGACCGGTCATTCTTCCTACGAGCAGTACTTC
NA TRBJ1-3 18 TRBV4-1 NA CASSQVVVQGGSGNTIYF TGCGCCAGCAGCCAAGTAGTCGTCCAGGGAGGGTCTGGAAACACCATATATTTT
NA TRBJ2-3 15 TRBV27 NA CASSWGAGSTDTQYF TGTGCCAGCAGTTGGGGAGCGGGCAGCACAGATACGCAGTATTTT
NA TRBJ2-1 13 TRBV29-1 TRBD1 CSGTGGPYNEQFF TGCAGTGGAACAGGGGGGCCCTACAATGAGCAGTTCTTC
NA TRBJ2-2 13 TRBV29-1 NA CSCLLGDTGELFF TGCAGCTGCCTCCTAGGGGACACCGGGGAGCTGTTTTTT
NA TRBJ2-7 16 TRBV4-1 NA CASSHFGEVRSYEQYF TGCGCCAGCAGCCACTTTGGGGAGGTACGCTCCTACGAGCAGTACTTC
NA TRBJ2-5 14 TRBV7-2 TRBD2 CASSWLLAGETQYF TGTGCCAGCAGCTGGCTTCTAGCGGGCGAGACCCAGTACTTC
NA TRBJ1-1 15 TRBV7-2 NA CASSLAGALNTEAFF TGTGCCAGCAGCTTAGCGGGGGCCCTAAACACTGAAGCTTTCTTT
NA TRBJ2-7 14 TRBV6-1 NA CASSEWTVSYEQYF TGTGCCAGCAGTGAATGGACCGTTTCCTACGAGCAGTACTTC
NA TRBJ2-1 15 TRBV2 TRBD2 CASSETSLSYNEQFF TGTGCCAGCAGTGAGACTAGCTTGAGTTACAATGAGCAGTTCTTC
NA TRBJ1-2 16 TRBV6-4 TRBD1 CASSDSTGVGSYGYTF TGTGCCAGCAGTGATTCGACAGGGGTTGGGTCGTATGGCTACACCTTC
NA TRBJ2-1 14 TRBV6-5 TRBD1 CASTVGTGRHEQFF TGTGCCAGCACGGTGGGGACAGGGCGCCATGAGCAGTTCTTC
NA TRBJ1-5 15 TRBV30 NA CAWSVPLEGNQPQHF TGTGCCTGGAGTGTACCTCTTGAGGGGAATCAGCCCCAGCATTTT
NA TRBJ2-7 15 TRBV28 NA CASSPPQERTYEQYF TGTGCCAGCAGTCCCCCCCAGGAGAGGACCTACGAGCAGTACTTC
NA TRBJ2-7 16 TRBV7-9 NA CASSSTTRGSLYEQYF TGTGCCAGCAGCTCCACGACACGGGGGAGCCTCTACGAGCAGTACTTC
NA TRBJ2-1 15 TRBV15 NA CATSILSNQENEQFF TGTGCCACCAGCATACTTTCGAACCAGGAGAATGAGCAGTTCTTC
NA TRBJ2-2 14 TRBV5-4 NA CASSFTRDTGELFF TGTGCCAGCAGCTTTACCAGGGACACCGGGGAGCTGTTTTTT
once TRBJ1-1 15 TRBV6-6 TRBD1 CASSYRTGVGTEAFF TGTGCCAGCAGTTACAGGACAGGGGTAGGCACTGAAGCTTTCTTT
NA TRBJ2-7 16 TRBV27 NA CASSFLGGNGAHEQYF TGTGCCAGCAGTTTTCTTGGCGGGAACGGGGCTCACGAGCAGTACTTC
once TRBJ2-7 16 TRBV6-5 NA CASSNSLGQRVYEQYF TGTGCCAGCAGTAACTCTCTGGGCCAGCGGGTTTACGAGCAGTACTTC
NA TRBJ2-7 14 TRBV6-6 NA CASSSRQGLYEQYF TGTGCCAGCAGTTCGCGACAGGGACTCTACGAGCAGTACTTC
NA TRBJ2-7 13 TRBV5-6 NA CASSSPSSYEQYF TGTGCCAGCAGCTCCCCAAGTTCCTACGAGCAGTACTTC
NA TRBJ2-2 16 TRBV13 NA CASSFVGTLNTGELFF TGTGCCAGCAGCTTCGTCGGGACCCTGAACACCGGGGAGCTGTTTTTT
NA TRBJ1-2 15 TRBV4-3 NA CASSQVAGASYGYTF TGCGCCAGCAGCCAAGTTGCGGGGGCGAGCTATGGCTACACCTTC
NA TRBJ1-2 13 TRBV6-5 NA CASSPRDFYGYTF TGTGCCAGCAGTCCCCGGGACTTTTATGGCTACACCTTC
NA TRBJ2-7 13 TRBV7-9 NA CASSQGGYHEQYF TGTGCCAGCAGCCAAGGGGGTTACCACGAGCAGTACTTC
NA TRBJ2-1 15 TRBV9 TRBD2 CASSPSGSSYNEQFF TGTGCCAGCAGTCCGAGCGGGAGCTCCTACAATGAGCAGTTCTTC
NA TRBJ2-7 12 TRBV30 NA CAWRGNSYEQYF TGTGCCTGGAGGGGAAATTCCTACGAGCAGTACTTC
NA TRBJ1-1 13 TRBV27 TRBD1 CASSPRDRTEAFF TGTGCCAGCAGTCCCCGGGACAGAACTGAAGCTTTCTTT
NA TRBJ2-7 15 TRBV6-1 TRBD1 CASSEGTGGVYEQYF TGTGCCAGCAGTGAAGGGACAGGGGGCGTCTACGAGCAGTACTTC
NA TRBJ2-3 16 TRBV4-3 TRBD2 CASSQDGGVGSDTQYF TGCGCCAGCAGCCAAGATGGGGGGGTAGGGTCAGATACGCAGTATTTT
NA TRBJ2-7 15 TRBV19 NA CASSIVREGLNEQYF TGTGCCAGTAGTATAGTTCGCGAGGGGCTGAACGAGCAGTACTTC
NA TRBJ2-7 15 TRBV9 TRBD2 CASSPGLAGVLEQYF TGTGCCAGCAGTCCAGGACTAGCGGGAGTATTGGAGCAGTACTTC
NA TRBJ1-1 14 TRBV4-1 NA CASSIQGMDTEAFF TGCGCCAGCAGCATACAGGGTATGGACACTGAAGCTTTCTTT
NA TRBJ2-1 15 TRBV10-2 TRBD2 CASEIGGGPGNEQFF TGCGCCAGCGAGATCGGGGGAGGGCCCGGCAATGAGCAGTTCTTC
NA TRBJ2-3 14 TRBV7-3 NA CASSLLARWDTQYF TGTGCCAGCAGCTTACTCGCGAGGTGGGATACGCAGTATTTT
NA TRBJ2-2 19 TRBV10-1 NA CASRNPYPPGLHVSGELFF TGCGCCAGCAGGAACCCTTATCCTCCGGGACTCCACGTGAGCGGGGAGCTGTTTTTT
once TRBJ2-7 14 TRBV7-6 NA CASSLGPGRYEQYF TGTGCCAGCAGCTTAGGTCCAGGGCGCTACGAGCAGTACTTC
NA TRBJ1-2 18 TRBV25-1 TRBD1 CASSRLDRDRVSLYGYTF TGTGCCAGCAGTAGACTGGACAGGGATCGGGTTTCGCTCTATGGCTACACCTTC
NA TRBJ2-3 16 TRBV5-1 NA CASSLDGGWSTDTQYF TGCGCCAGCAGCTTGGATGGGGGATGGAGCACAGATACGCAGTATTTT
NA TRBJ2-1 18 TRBV4-2 TRBD2 CASSTSGGAESADNEQFF TGTGCCAGCAGTACTAGCGGGGGGGCCGAATCGGCAGACAATGAGCAGTTCTTC
NA TRBJ1-3 15 TRBV2 TRBD1 CASSEGQGTGNTIYF TGTGCCAGCAGTGAAGGACAGGGGACCGGAAACACCATATATTTT
NA TRBJ2-2 18 TRBV2 TRBD2 CASSGLAGGPRGTGELFF TGTGCCAGCAGTGGTCTAGCGGGGGGGCCGCGAGGCACCGGGGAGCTGTTTTTT
NA TRBJ2-2 13 TRBV9 NA CASSDSNTGELFF TGTGCCAGCAGCGATTCGAACACCGGGGAGCTGTTTTTT
NA TRBJ1-2 11 TRBV27 NA CATLTGFGYTF TGTGCCACCTTAACAGGGTTTGGCTACACCTTC
NA TRBJ2-1 16 TRBV7-2 TRBD2 CASSLRLAGFMDEQFF TGTGCCAGCAGCTTAAGACTAGCGGGATTCATGGATGAGCAGTTCTTC
NA TRBJ2-1 18 TRBV6-1 TRBD1 CASSEIGGGQGLNNEQFF TGTGCCAGCAGTGAAATCGGCGGGGGACAGGGGTTAAACAATGAGCAGTTCTTC
NA TRBJ2-2 16 TRBV7-9 TRBD2 CASSPGSGVNTGELFF TGTGCCAGCAGCCCGGGTAGCGGGGTGAACACCGGGGAGCTGTTTTTT
NA TRBJ2-7 13 TRBV13 NA CASSPGLSYEQYF TGTGCCAGCAGCCCGGGCCTATCCTACGAGCAGTACTTC
NA TRBJ2-6 17 TRBV15 NA CATSRGRQLSGANVLTF TGTGCCACCAGCAGAGGCCGGCAATTGTCGGGGGCCAACGTCCTGACTTTC
once TRBJ2-5 12 TRBV6-5 NA CASSYDGETQYF TGTGCCAGCAGTTACGATGGGGAGACCCAGTACTTC
once TRBJ1-2 12 TRBV29-1 NA CSVEDGGKGYTF TGCAGCGTTGAAGATGGTGGTAAGGGCTACACCTTC
NA TRBJ1-2 12 TRBV30 NA CAWSLFGDGYTF TGTGCCTGGAGTCTTTTTGGGGATGGCTACACCTTC